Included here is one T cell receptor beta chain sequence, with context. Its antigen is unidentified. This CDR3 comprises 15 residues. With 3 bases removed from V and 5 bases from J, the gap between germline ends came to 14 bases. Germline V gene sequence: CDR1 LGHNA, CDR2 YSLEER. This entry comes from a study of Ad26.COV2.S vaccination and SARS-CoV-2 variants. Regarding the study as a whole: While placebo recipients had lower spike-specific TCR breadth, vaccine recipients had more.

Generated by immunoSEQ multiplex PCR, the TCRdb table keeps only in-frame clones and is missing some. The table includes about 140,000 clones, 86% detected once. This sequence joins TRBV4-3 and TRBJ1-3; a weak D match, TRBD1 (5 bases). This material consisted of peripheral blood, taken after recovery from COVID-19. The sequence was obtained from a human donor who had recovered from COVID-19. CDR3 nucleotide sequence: TGCGCCAGCAGCCACGACCCCGACAGCCGAAACACCATATATTTT. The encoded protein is CASSHDPDSRNTIYF.